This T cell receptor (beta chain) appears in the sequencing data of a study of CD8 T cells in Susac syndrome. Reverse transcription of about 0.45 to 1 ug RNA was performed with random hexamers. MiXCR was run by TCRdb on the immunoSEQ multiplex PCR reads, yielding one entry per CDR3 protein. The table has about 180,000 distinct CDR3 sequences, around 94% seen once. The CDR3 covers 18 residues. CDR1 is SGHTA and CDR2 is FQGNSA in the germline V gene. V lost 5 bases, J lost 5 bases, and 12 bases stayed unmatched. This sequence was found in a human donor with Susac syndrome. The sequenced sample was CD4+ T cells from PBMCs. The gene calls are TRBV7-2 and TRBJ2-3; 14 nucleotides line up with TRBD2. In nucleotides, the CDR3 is TGTGCCAGCAGCGCCGGGACTAGCGGGGGCCCCCGGGGAGATACGCAGTATTTT. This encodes CASSAGTSGGPRGDTQYF.